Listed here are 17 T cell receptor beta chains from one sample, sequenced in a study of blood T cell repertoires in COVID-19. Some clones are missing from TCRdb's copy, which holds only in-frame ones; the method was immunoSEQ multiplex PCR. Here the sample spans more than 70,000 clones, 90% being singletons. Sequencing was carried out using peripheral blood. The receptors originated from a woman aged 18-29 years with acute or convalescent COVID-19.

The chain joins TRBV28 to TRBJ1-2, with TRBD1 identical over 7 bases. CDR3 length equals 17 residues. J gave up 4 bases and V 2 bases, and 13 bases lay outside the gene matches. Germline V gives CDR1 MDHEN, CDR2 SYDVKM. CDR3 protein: CASSLVGQWDSGYGYTF. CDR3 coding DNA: TGTGCCAGCAGTTTAGTGGGACAGTGGGATTCGGGCTATGGCTACACCTTC.

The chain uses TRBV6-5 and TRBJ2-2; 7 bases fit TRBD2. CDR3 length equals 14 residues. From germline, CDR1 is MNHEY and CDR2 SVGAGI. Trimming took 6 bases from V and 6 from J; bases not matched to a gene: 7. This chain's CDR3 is CASRREAGAGELFF. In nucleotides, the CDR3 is TGTGCCAGCAGGAGGGAGGCGGGGGCCGGGGAGCTGTTTTTT.

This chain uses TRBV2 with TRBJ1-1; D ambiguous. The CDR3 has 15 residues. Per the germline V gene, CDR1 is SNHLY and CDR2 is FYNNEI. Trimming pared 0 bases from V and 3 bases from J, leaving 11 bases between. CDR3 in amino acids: CASSEAWQSDTEAFF. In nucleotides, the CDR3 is TGTGCCAGCAGTGAAGCGTGGCAGTCAGACACTGAAGCTTTCTTT.

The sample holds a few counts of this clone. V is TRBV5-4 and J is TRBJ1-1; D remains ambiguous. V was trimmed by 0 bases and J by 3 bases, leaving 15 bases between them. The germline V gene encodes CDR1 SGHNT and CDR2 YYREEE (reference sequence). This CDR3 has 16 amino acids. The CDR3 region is CASSLGRLGGYTEAFF. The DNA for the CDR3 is TGTGCCAGCAGCTTGGGTAGGCTGGGCGGGTACACTGAAGCTTTCTTT.

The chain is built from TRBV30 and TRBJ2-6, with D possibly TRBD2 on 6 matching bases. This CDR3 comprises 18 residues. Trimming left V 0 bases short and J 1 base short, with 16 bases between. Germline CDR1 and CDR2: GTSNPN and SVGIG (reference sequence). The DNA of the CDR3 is TGTGCCTGGAGTGTAGGCAGGGACTTTCCGTCTGGGGCCAACGTCCTGACTTTC. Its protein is CAWSVGRDFPSGANVLTF.

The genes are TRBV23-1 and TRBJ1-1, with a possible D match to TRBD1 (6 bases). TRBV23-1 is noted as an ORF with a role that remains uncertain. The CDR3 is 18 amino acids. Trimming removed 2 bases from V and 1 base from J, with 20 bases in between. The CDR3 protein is CASSQTRDTPGTNTEAFF. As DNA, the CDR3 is TGCGCCAGCAGTCAAACACGGGACACCCCGGGCACGAACACTGAAGCTTTCTTT.

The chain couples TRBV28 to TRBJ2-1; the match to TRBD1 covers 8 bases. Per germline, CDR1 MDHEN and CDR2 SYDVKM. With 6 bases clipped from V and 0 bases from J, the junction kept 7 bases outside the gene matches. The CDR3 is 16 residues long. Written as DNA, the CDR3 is TGTGCCAGCAGCCCGACAGGGGTCAGCTCCTACAATGAGCAGTTCTTC. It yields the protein CASSPTGVSSYNEQFF.

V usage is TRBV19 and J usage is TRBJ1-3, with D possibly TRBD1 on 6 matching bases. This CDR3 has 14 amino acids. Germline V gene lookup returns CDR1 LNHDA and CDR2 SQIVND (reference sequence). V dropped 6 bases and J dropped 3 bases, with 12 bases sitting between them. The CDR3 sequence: CASSGGQNGNTIYF. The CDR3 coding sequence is TGTGCCAGTAGCGGCGGACAGAATGGAAACACCATATATTTT. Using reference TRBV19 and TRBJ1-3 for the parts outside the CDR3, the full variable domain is DGGITQSPKYLFRKEGQNVTLSCEQNLNHDAMYWYRQDPGQGLRLIYYSQIVNDFQKGDIAEGYSVSREKKESFPLTVTSAQKNPTAFYLCASSGGQNGNTIYFGEGSWLTVV.

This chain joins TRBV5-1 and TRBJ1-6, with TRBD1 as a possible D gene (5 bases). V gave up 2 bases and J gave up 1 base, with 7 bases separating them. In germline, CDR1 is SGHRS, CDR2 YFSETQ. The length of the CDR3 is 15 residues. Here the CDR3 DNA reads TGCGCCAGCAGCTTTGGGGCTTCCTATAATTCACCCCTCCACTTT. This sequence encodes CASSFGASYNSPLHF.

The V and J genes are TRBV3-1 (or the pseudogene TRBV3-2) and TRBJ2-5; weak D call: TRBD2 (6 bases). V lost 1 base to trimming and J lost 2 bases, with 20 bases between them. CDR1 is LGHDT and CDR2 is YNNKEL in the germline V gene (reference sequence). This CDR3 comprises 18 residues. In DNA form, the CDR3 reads TGTGCCAGCAGCCAAGGCGGGGTTAAAAGCAGGGAACAAGAGACCCAGTACTTC. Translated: CASSQGGVKSREQETQYF.

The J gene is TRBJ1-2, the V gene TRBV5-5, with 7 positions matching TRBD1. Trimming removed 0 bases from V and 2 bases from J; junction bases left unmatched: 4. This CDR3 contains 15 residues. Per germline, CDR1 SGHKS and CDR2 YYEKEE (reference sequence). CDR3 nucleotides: TGTGCCAGCAGCTTGGTTGGGGACAGCAACTATGGCTACACCTTC. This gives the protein CASSLVGDSNYGYTF. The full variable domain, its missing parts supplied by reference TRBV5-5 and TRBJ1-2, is DAGVTQSPTHLIKTRGQQVTLRCSPISGHKSVSWYQQVLGQGPQFIFQYYEKEERGRGNFPDRFSARQFPNYSSELNVNALLLGDSALYLCASSLVGDSNYGYTFGSGTRLTVV.

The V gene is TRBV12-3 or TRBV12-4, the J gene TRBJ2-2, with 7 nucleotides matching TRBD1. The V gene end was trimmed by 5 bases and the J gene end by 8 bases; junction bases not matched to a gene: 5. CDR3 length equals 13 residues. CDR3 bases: TGTGCCAGCAGTCCCAGGGGGATGGGGGAGCTGTTTTTT. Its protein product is CASSPRGMGELFF.

The CDR3 coding sequence is TGTGCCAGCAGCTTATTAGCGGCGAACACCGGGGAGCTGTTTTTT. Amino acids: CASSLLAANTGELFF. The chain employs TRBV7-9 and TRBJ2-2; D is perhaps TRBD2 (6 bases). This CDR3 region has 15 residues. Deletions cut 2 bases from V and 0 bases from J, with 7 bases between. Germline V gene data show CDR1 as SEHNR and CDR2 as FQNEAQ (reference sequence). Variable domain in full (rest from reference TRBV7-9 and TRBJ2-2): DTGVSQNPRHKITKRGQNVTFRCDPISEHNRLYWYRQTLGQGPEFLTYFQNEAQLEKSRLLSDRFSAERPKGSFSTLEIQRTEQGDSAMYLCASSLLAANTGELFFGEGSRLTVL.

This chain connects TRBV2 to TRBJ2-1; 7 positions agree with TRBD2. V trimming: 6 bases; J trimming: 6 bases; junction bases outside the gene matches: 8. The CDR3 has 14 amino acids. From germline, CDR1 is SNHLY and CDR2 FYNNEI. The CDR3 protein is CASRDSRGGNEQFF. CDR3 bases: TGTGCCAGCAGGGACTCCCGCGGGGGCAATGAGCAGTTCTTC.

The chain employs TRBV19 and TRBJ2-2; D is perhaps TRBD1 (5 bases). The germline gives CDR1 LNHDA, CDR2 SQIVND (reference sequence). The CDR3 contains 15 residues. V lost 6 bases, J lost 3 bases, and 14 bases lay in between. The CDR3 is CASSTDRLHTGELFF. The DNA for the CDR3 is TGTGCCAGTAGCACAGACAGACTCCACACCGGGGAGCTGTTTTTT.

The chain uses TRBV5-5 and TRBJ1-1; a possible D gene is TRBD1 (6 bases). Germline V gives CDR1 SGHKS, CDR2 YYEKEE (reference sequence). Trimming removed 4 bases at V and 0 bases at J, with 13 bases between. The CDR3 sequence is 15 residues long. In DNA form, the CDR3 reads TGTGCCAGCAGCCACTCTACAGGGATGAACACTGAAGCTTTCTTT. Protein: CASSHSTGMNTEAFF.

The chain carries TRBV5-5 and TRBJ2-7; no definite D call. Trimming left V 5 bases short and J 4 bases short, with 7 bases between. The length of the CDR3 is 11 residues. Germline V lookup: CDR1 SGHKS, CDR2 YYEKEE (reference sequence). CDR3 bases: TGTGCCAGCAGTTTGCGGTACGAGCAGTACTTC. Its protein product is CASSLRYEQYF.